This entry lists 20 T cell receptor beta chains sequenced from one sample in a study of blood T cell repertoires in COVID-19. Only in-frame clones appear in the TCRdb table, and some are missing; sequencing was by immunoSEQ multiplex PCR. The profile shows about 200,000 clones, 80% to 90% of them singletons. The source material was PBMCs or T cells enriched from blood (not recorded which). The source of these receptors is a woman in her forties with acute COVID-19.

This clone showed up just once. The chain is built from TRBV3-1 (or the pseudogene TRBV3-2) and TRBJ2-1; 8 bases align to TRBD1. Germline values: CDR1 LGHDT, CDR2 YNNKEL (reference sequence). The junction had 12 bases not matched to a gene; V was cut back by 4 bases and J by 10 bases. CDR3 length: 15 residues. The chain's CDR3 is CASSLQGGSPVEQFF. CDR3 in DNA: TGTGCCAGCAGCCTACAGGGGGGCTCTCCGGTGGAGCAGTTCTTC.

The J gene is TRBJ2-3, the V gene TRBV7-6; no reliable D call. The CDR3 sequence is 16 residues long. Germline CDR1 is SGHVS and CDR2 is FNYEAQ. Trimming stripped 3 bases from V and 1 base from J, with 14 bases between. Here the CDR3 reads CASSFDQVVRTDTQYF. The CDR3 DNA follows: TGTGCCAGCAGCTTTGATCAGGTAGTCCGCACAGATACGCAGTATTTT.

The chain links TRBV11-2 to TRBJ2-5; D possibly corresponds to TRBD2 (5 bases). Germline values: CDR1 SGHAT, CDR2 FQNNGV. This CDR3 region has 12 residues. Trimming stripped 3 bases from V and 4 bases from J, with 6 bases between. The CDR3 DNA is TGTGCCAGCAGCTTTCGGGGAGAGACCCAGTACTTC. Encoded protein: CASSFRGETQYF.

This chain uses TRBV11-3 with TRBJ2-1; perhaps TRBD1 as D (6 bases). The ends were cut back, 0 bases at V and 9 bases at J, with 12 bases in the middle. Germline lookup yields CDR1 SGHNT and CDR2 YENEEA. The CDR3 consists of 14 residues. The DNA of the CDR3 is TGTGCCAGCAGCTTAGACCCAGGGGTAGGTGAGCAGTTCTTC. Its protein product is CASSLDPGVGEQFF.

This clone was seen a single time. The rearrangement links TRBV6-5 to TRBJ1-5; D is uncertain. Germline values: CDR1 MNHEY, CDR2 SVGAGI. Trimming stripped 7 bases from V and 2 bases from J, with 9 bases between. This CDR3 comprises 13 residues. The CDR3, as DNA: TGTGCCAGCAACCCAGGCCGCAATCAGCCCCAGCATTTT. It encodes CASNPGRNQPQHF.

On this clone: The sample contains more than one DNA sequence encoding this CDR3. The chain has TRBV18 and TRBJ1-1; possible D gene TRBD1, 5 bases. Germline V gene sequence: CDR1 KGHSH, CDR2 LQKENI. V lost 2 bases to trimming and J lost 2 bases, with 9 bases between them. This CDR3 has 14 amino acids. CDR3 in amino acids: CASSPTGVNTEAFF. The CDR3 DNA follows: TGTGCCAGCTCACCAACAGGAGTAAACACTGAAGCTTTCTTT.

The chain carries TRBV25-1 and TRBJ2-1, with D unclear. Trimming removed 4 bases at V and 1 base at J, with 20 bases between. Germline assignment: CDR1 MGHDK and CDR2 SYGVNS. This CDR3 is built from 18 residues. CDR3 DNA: TGTGCCAGCAGTGGTACCCCACTTGCTAGGCGGTCCTACAATGAGCAGTTCTTC. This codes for CASSGTPLARRSYNEQFF.

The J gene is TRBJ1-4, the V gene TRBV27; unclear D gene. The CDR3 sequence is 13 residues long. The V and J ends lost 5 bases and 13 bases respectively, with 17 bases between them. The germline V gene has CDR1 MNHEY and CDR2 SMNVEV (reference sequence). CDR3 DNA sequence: TGTGCCAGCAGTCCCCTCAGCGGGAGAAGACTGTTTTTT. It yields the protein CASSPLSGRRLFF.

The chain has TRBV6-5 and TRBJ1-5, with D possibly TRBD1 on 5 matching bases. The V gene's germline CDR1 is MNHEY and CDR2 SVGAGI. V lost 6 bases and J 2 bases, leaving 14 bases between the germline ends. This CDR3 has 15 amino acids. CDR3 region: CASRPLDNRNQPQHF. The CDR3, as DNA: TGTGCCAGCAGACCCTTGGACAACCGCAATCAGCCCCAGCATTTT.

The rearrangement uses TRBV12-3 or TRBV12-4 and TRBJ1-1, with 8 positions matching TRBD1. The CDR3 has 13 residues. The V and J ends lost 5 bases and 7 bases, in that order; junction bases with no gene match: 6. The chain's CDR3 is CASSQTGVSEAFF. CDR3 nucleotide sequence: TGTGCCAGCAGTCAGACAGGGGTAAGTGAAGCTTTCTTT.

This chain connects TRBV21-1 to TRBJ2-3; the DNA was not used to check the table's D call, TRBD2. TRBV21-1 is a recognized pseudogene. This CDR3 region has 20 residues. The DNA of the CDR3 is TGTGCCAGCAGCACGAAAGTCCCTGGGGAGCCTGCCCCTAGCACAGATACGCAGTATTTT. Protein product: CASSTKVPGEPAPSTDTQYF.

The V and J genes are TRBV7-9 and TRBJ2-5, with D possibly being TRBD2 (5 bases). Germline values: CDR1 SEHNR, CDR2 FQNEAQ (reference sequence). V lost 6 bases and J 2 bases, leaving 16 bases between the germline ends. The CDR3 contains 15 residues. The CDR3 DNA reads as TGTGCCAGCAGTCTAGCCGGGGTCCTTCAAGAGACCCAGTACTTC. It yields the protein CASSLAGVLQETQYF.

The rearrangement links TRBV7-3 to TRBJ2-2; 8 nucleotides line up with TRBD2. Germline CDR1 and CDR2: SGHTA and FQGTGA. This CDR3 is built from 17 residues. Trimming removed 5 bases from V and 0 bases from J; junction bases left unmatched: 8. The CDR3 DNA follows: TGTGCCAGCAGCCATCGGCCGGGACTAGCGAACACCGGGGAGCTGTTTTTT. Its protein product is CASSHRPGLANTGELFF.

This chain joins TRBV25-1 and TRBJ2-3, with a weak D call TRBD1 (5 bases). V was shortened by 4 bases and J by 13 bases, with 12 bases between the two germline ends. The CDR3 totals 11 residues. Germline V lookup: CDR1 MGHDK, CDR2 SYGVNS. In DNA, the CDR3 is TGTGCCAGCAGTGGGTCCAGACAGAAGTATTTT. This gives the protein CASSGSRQKYF.

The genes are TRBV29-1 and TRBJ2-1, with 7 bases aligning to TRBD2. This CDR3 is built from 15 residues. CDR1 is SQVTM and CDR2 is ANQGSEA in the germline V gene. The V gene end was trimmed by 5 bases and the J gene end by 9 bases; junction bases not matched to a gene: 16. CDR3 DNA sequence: TGCAGCGTTTCGGCCTCACGGGGGGATGCGAGTGAGCAGTTCTTC. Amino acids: CSVSASRGDASEQFF.

The CDR3 reads CASSVGDRGPSYTF. CDR3 bases: TGTGCCAGCAGCGTAGGTGACAGGGGGCCTAGCTACACCTTC. The V gene is TRBV9, the J gene TRBJ1-2; TRBD1 agrees at 10 bases. Unmatched junction bases numbered 5, after V lost 0 bases and J lost 9 bases. This CDR3 contains 14 residues. The germline CDR1 and CDR2 sequences are SGDLS and YYNGEE.

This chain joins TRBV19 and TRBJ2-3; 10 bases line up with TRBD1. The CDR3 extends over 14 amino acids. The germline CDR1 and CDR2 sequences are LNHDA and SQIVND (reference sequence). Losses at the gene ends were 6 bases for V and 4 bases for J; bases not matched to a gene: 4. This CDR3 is CASSPTGGSDTQYF. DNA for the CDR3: TGTGCCAGTAGCCCGACAGGGGGCTCAGATACGCAGTATTTT.

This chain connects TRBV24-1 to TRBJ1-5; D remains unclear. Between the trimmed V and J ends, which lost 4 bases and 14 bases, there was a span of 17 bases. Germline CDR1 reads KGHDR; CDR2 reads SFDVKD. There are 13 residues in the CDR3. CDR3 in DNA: TGTGCCACCAGTGACTTGAATGGCGGGGAGAAGCATTTT. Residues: CATSDLNGGEKHF.

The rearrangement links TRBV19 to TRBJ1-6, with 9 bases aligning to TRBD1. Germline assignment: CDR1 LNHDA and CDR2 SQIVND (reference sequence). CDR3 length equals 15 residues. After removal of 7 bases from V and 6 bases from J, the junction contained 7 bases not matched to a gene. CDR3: CASTPGQGRNSPLHF. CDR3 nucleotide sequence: TGTGCCAGTACCCCGGGACAGGGCCGTAATTCACCCCTCCACTTT.

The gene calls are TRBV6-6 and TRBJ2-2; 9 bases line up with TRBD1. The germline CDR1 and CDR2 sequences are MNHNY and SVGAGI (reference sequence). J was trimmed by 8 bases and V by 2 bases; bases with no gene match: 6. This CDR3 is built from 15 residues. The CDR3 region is CASSYPTGGEGELFF. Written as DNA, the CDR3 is TGTGCCAGCAGTTACCCCACAGGGGGCGAGGGGGAGCTGTTTTTT.